This T cell receptor (beta chain) comes out of a study of shared clonotypes between healthy human individuals. The table lists this clone with a count of one. Measured with immunoSEQ multiplex PCR; TCRdb has only the in-frame clones, and not every one. The table lists some 2,000,000 clones, roughly 96% of them singletons. From CD4+ cells came CD45RA+ naive and CD45RA-negative memory subsets. This TCR came from a man aged 18-30 years in good health. What was sequenced was naive CD4+ T cells sorted from blood. The subset denotes: CD45RA+ positively selected.

CDR3 sequence: CASSFPAKTGNTEAFF. CDR3 nucleotide sequence: TGTGCCAGCAGCTTCCCCGCAAAGACAGGGAACACTGAAGCTTTCTTT. The V call is TRBV7-9, the J call TRBJ1-1; a weak D match, TRBD1 (6 bases). Trimming stripped 3 bases from V and 1 base from J, with 15 bases between. The CDR3 extends over 16 amino acids. CDR1 is SEHNR, CDR2 FQNEAQ, per germline (reference sequence).